These 20 T cell receptor beta chains came from one sample sequenced in a study of blood T cell repertoires in COVID-19. Assay: immunoSEQ multiplex PCR; the TCRdb copy retains only in-frame clones and omits some. The sample yields tens of thousands of clones, 90% seen once. Specimen: peripheral blood. Receptors originate from a man aged 50 to 59 with acute or convalescent COVID-19.

The genes are TRBV28 and TRBJ1-2, with TRBD1 identical over 8 bases. CDR1 and CDR2 from the germline V gene are MDHEN and SYDVKM. This CDR3 has 16 amino acids. Trimming took 7 bases from V and 8 from J; bases not matched to a gene: 18. The DNA of the CDR3 is TGTGCCAGCACCCATATGCCCGTACAGGGGGGAGCAGGCTACACCTTC. Translating gives CASTHMPVQGGAGYTF.

This sequence joins TRBV14 and TRBJ1-1; D unresolved. This CDR3 contains 16 residues. Germline CDR1 and CDR2: SGHDN and FVKESK. V dropped 3 bases and J dropped 0 bases, with 14 bases sitting between them. The CDR3 DNA is TGTGCCAGCAGCCAGGCCCTGACAAACATGAACACTGAAGCTTTCTTT. Translated: CASSQALTNMNTEAFF. Together with reference TRBV14 and TRBJ1-1, the CDR3 gives the full variable domain: EAGVTQFPSHSVIEKGQTVTLRCDPISGHDNLYWYRRVMGKEIKFLLHFVKESKQDESGMPNNRFLAERTGGTYSTLKVQPAELEDSGVYFCASSQALTNMNTEAFFGQGTRLTVV.

The chain uses TRBV15 and TRBJ1-6; D gene uncertain. Trimming removed 3 bases from V and 7 bases from J, with 10 bases in between. This CDR3 contains 14 residues. Germline CDR1 reads LNHNV; CDR2 reads YYDKDF (reference sequence). The CDR3: CATSSGVTNSPLHF. The CDR3 DNA reads as TGTGCCACCAGCAGCGGGGTAACGAATTCACCCCTCCACTTT.

The genes are TRBV4-2 and TRBJ2-2, with TRBD2 matching 9 bases. This CDR3 spans 16 amino acids. CDR1 is LGHNA, CDR2 YNFKEQ, per germline. After removal of 1 base from V and 8 bases from J, the junction contained 8 bases not matched to a gene. The CDR3 is CASSQGSVAGAGELFF. CDR3 bases: TGTGCCAGCAGCCAAGGTTCGGTAGCGGGAGCTGGGGAGCTGTTTTTT.

The chain combines TRBV5-6 with TRBJ2-1; TRBD2 might be the D (5 bases). The V end was cut by 0 bases, the J end by 5 bases, with 9 bases between. CDR3 length: 14 residues. Germline-derived CDR1 and CDR2 are SGHDT and YYEEEE. The CDR3 spells CASSLVREHNEQFF. In DNA form, the CDR3 reads TGTGCCAGCAGCTTGGTGAGGGAACACAATGAGCAGTTCTTC.

V gene TRBV6-5 combines with J gene TRBJ2-2, with TRBD2 matching over 7 bases. V was clipped by 6 bases and J by 7 bases; unmatched bases: 5. The CDR3 covers 13 residues. CDR1 is MNHEY and CDR2 is SVGAGI in the germline V gene. In DNA, the CDR3 is TGTGCCAGCAGAAGACTAGCCGGCGGGGAGCTGTTTTTT. Encoded protein: CASRRLAGGELFF.

V gene TRBV18 combines with J gene TRBJ1-1; D is possibly TRBD1 (6 bases). Germline V CDR1 and CDR2: KGHSH, LQKENI. V dropped 0 bases and J dropped 6 bases, with 14 bases sitting between them. This CDR3 is built from 15 residues. For the CDR3, the DNA is TGTGCCAGCTCACCACCCAGGGGCCGGGTCGCTGAAGCTTTCTTT. This encodes CASSPPRGRVAEAFF.

The chain combines TRBV7-8 with TRBJ2-7; no clear D gene. V dropped 1 base and J dropped 7 bases, with 11 bases sitting between them. This CDR3 is 13 amino acids long. CDR1 is SGHVS and CDR2 is FQNEAQ in the germline V gene. CDR3 region: CASSLGAPPEQYF. CDR3 in DNA: TGTGCCAGCAGCTTAGGGGCCCCCCCGGAGCAGTACTTC.

This clone was counted a few times. The rearrangement joins TRBV19 to TRBJ1-2; a weak D match, TRBD1 (5 bases). CDR3 length: 12 residues. V was clipped by 6 bases and J by 8 bases, with 13 bases between them. CDR1 is LNHDA and CDR2 is SQIVND in the germline V gene (reference sequence). Here the CDR3 DNA reads TGTGCCAGTAGAGACAGCCTGGTAGGCTACACCTTC. The encoded protein is CASRDSLVGYTF. Complete variable domain (other parts from reference TRBV19 and TRBJ1-2): DGGITQSPKYLFRKEGQNVTLSCEQNLNHDAMYWYRQDPGQGLRLIYYSQIVNDFQKGDIAEGYSVSREKKESFPLTVTSAQKNPTAFYLCASRDSLVGYTFGSGTRLTVV.

The V call is TRBV5-5, the J call TRBJ2-7; possibly TRBD2 for D (5 bases). Per the germline V gene, CDR1 is SGHKS and CDR2 is YYEKEE (reference sequence). V gave up 0 bases and J gave up 7 bases, with 14 bases separating them. The CDR3 covers 14 residues. DNA of the CDR3: TGTGCCAGCAGCTTGGTGGGTAGCGTCGGGGAGCAGTACGTC. This translates into CASSLVGSVGEQYV.

The chain has TRBV6-5 and TRBJ2-2; the D gene is possibly TRBD1 (5 bases). V was cut by 2 bases and J by 2 bases, with 9 bases left in between. Per germline, CDR1 MNHEY and CDR2 SVGAGI. The CDR3 spans 15 residues. CDR3 protein: CASSYEDSNTGELFF. CDR3 coding DNA: TGTGCCAGCAGTTACGAAGACAGTAACACCGGGGAGCTGTTTTTT.

The rearrangement joins TRBV7-2 to TRBJ2-7; D is uncertain. With 5 bases removed from V and 1 base from J, the gap between germline ends came to 12 bases. Looked up from germline, CDR1 is SGHTA and CDR2 is FQGNSA. The length of the CDR3 is 14 residues. The CDR3 is CASSPDSNSYEQYF. CDR3 DNA: TGTGCCAGCAGCCCAGACTCAAATTCCTACGAGCAGTACTTC.

This chain uses TRBV7-6 with TRBJ2-2, with a tentative D call TRBD2 (6 bases). The germline V gene encodes CDR1 SGHVS and CDR2 FNYEAQ. Trimming removed 6 bases from V and 2 bases from J, with 10 bases in between. The CDR3 has 14 amino acids. CDR3 protein: CASSSGVNTGELFF. The CDR3 DNA follows: TGTGCCAGCAGTAGCGGAGTAAACACCGGGGAGCTGTTTTTT.

Here the CDR3 DNA reads TGTGCCAGTAGTAGGCGGGACAGGGGACAAGAGACCCAGTACTTC. Residues: CASSRRDRGQETQYF. This chain joins TRBV19 and TRBJ2-5, with 10 positions matching TRBD1. The CDR3 covers 15 residues. The junction had 4 bases not matched to a gene; V was cut back by 4 bases and J by 2 bases. Germline loops: CDR1 LNHDA, CDR2 SQIVND (reference sequence).

The rearrangement links TRBV11-2 to TRBJ1-1, with unresolved D. Trimming stripped 4 bases from V and 11 bases from J, with 23 bases between. The CDR3 is 15 residues long. The germline V gene has CDR1 SGHAT and CDR2 FQNNGV. CDR3: CASSYSPVSGAEAFF. The DNA of the CDR3 is TGTGCCAGCAGCTATTCACCAGTCAGCGGCGCGGAGGCTTTCTTT.

A few counts support this clone. The V gene is TRBV3-1 (or the pseudogene TRBV3-2), the J gene TRBJ1-6, with a possible D match to TRBD1 (5 bases). The CDR3 sequence is 14 residues long. Germline V gene lookup returns CDR1 LGHDT and CDR2 YNNKEL (reference sequence). Trimming cost V 6 bases and J 7 bases, with 13 bases left between them. Here the CDR3 DNA reads TGTGCCAGCAGTCGCCCGGGGGAGAATTCACCCCTCCACTTT. This codes for CASSRPGENSPLHF.

In its sample, this clone was seen once. The CDR3 spells CASKVVYKAAEHTEAFF. The CDR3 DNA reads as TGCGCCAGCAAAGTGGTCTATAAAGCGGCTGAGCACACTGAAGCTTTCTTT. V is TRBV10-2 and J is TRBJ1-1; D unresolved. The CDR3 covers 17 residues. Germline V gene sequence: CDR1 WSHSY, CDR2 SAAADI. Trimming left V 7 bases short and J 3 bases short, with 24 bases between.

The chain recombines TRBV2 with TRBJ2-7, with a possible D match to TRBD2 (6 bases). In germline, CDR1 is SNHLY, CDR2 FYNNEI. This CDR3 contains 12 residues. With 3 bases removed from V and 6 bases from J, the gap between germline ends came to 9 bases. In DNA, the CDR3 is TGTGCCAGCAGTGATGATAGCGGCGAGCAGTACTTC. As protein: CASSDDSGEQYF.

The chain is built from TRBV11-2 and TRBJ2-2; D gene unclear. The CDR3 sequence is 14 residues long. CDR1 SGHAT and CDR2 FQNNGV come from the germline V gene. V was cut by 5 bases and J by 1 base, with 8 bases left in between. CDR3: CASSATVNTGELFF. For the CDR3, the DNA is TGTGCCAGCAGCGCCACAGTGAACACCGGGGAGCTGTTTTTT.

This clone occurred once. This rearrangement joins TRBV7-8 to TRBJ2-1; 14 bases map to TRBD2. J gave up 7 bases and V 5 bases, and 13 bases lay outside the gene matches. The CDR3 length is 18 residues. From germline, CDR1 is SGHVS and CDR2 FQNEAQ. In DNA, the CDR3 is TGTGCCAGCAGCCTGGGACTAGCGGGAGAGTCTATAAGAAATGAGCAGTTCTTC. Amino acids: CASSLGLAGESIRNEQFF.